Described below is a single TCR beta chain sequence and its context. Mismatch with germline at one junction end may stem from a read error. There are 12 residues in the CDR3. Germline CDR1 and CDR2: MDHEN and SYDVKM. Sequencing used immunoSEQ multiplex PCR; TCRdb keeps in-frame clones, though not all of them. This sample has approximately 700,000 clones, with 73% found just once. The data are from a study of shared clonotypes between healthy human individuals. Memory CD4+ cells were the fraction left after CD45RA+ naive selection. The sequence was collected from a woman in her thirties in good health. This chain uses TRBV28 with TRBJ2-7, with no clear D. The sequenced sample was memory CD4+ T cells sorted from blood. Subset described: CD45RA-negative fraction. The CDR3: CASNYGSHEQYF. The DNA for the CDR3 is TGTGCCAGCAACTACGGCTCCCACGAGCAGTACTTC.